This is a list of T cell receptor beta chains from one sample in a study of a mutant IDH1 vaccine in newly diagnosed glioma. These receptors' targets are unknown. Repertoires were generated with immunoSEQ multiplex PCR, while TCRdb's copy carries only in-frame clones and drops some. This repertoire shows 50,000 to 60,000 clones, about 80% found once; its top ten account for 6.2%. Specimen: PBMCs, collected from a glioma patient whose treatment included an IDH1 peptide vaccine. Receptor source: a man aged 35-49 years with glioma. Each CDR3 is given with its conserved first and last residue. The D gene is left open where the match is weak. Only some rows state a clone size, as once, few, many or a class for expanded clones.

>TRBV7-3|once|.|TRBJ2-3
CASSQRPGRSQPDTQYF
TGTGCCAGCAGCCAACGGCCGGGGCGGTCTCAGCCAGATACGCAGTATTTT
>TRBV5-5|.|.|TRBJ1-1
CASSGSTGYTEAFF
TGTGCCAGCAGCGGCTCAACAGGGTACACTGAAGCTTTCTTT
>TRBV10-3|.|TRBD2|TRBJ2-1
CATGTSGVRSYNEQFF
TGTGCCACTGGGACTAGCGGGGTCCGCTCCTACAATGAGCAGTTCTTC
>TRBV2|.|.|TRBJ2-7
CASSARGTSYEQYF
TGTGCCAGCAGCGCCCGTGGCACCAGCTACGAGCAGTACTTC
>TRBV15|.|.|TRBJ2-1
CATSRDRGGRPRNEQFF
TGTGCCACCAGCAGAGATAGGGGGGGACGACCGCGTAATGAGCAGTTCTTC
>TRBV2|.|.|TRBJ2-7
CASTQAYEQYF
TGTGCCAGCACCCAGGCCTACGAGCAGTACTTC
>TRBV7-9|few|TRBD1|TRBJ1-1
CASSRQGWFTEAFF
TGTGCCAGCAGTCGACAGGGTTGGTTCACTGAAGCTTTCTTT
>TRBV18|once|.|TRBJ1-1
CASSPGGPEAFF
TGTGCCAGCTCACCAGGGGGTCCTGAAGCTTTCTTT
>TRBV2|.|.|TRBJ2-7
CASRLDSYEQYF
TGTGCCAGCAGACTGGACTCCTACGAGCAGTACTTC
>TRBV6-6|.|.|TRBJ2-1
CASTESGLYNEQFF
TGTGCCAGCACCGAATCCGGACTTTACAATGAGCAGTTCTTC
>TRBV2|once|.|TRBJ2-3
CASSELESGTDTQYF
TGTGCCAGCAGTGAACTGGAAAGTGGGACAGATACGCAGTATTTT
>TRBV5-6|once|.|TRBJ1-1
CASSWGGDKAFF
TGTGCCAGCAGCTGGGGGGGGGACAAGGCTTTCTTT
>TRBV2|.|.|TRBJ1-1
CASSEVVAFF
TGTGCCAGCAGTGAAGTTGTCGCTTTCTTT
>TRBV14|.|TRBD2|TRBJ2-3
CASSPSRGGNTDTQYF
TGTGCCAGCAGCCCGTCTCGCGGGGGGAACACAGATACGCAGTATTTT
>TRBV19|many|TRBD1|TRBJ2-7
CASKGTGAYEQYF
TGTGCCAGTAAGGGGACAGGAGCCTACGAGCAGTACTTC
>TRBV7-9|.|.|TRBJ1-2
CASSLEQSYGYTF
TGTGCCAGCAGCTTAGAGCAGAGCTATGGCTACACCTTC
>TRBV27|.|.|TRBJ2-7
CASSLTGHNGEQYF
TGTGCCAGCAGTTTAACCGGACACAATGGCGAGCAGTACTTC
>TRBV29-1|.|.|TRBJ2-7
CSVEGQKYEQYF
TGCAGCGTTGAGGGCCAGAAATACGAGCAGTACTTC
>TRBV4-1|.|TRBD2|TRBJ2-7
CASSQASGGGLTSYEQYF
TGCGCCAGCAGCCAAGCTAGCGGGGGGGGGCTAACCTCCTACGAGCAGTACTTC
>TRBV19|.|.|TRBJ2-6
CASSRVRSSGANVLTF
TGTGCCAGTAGCCGCGTCCGGAGCTCTGGGGCCAACGTCCTGACTTTC
>TRBV2|.|.|TRBJ1-3
CASSEGGFSGNTIYF
TGTGCCAGCAGTGAAGGCGGCTTCTCTGGAAACACCATATATTTT
>TRBV27|.|.|TRBJ2-5
CASTKQVSGTQYF
TGTGCCAGCACCAAACAGGTTAGTGGGACCCAGTACTTC
>TRBV7-2|few|.|TRBJ1-6
CASSFIAWNSPLHF
TGTGCCAGCAGCTTTATCGCCTGGAATTCACCCCTCCACTTT
>TRBV10-3|.|TRBD1|TRBJ1-1
CAISGLSGQGPNSREAFF
TGTGCCATCAGTGGACTTTCAGGACAGGGGCCCAACTCGCGTGAAGCTTTCTTT
>TRBV20-1|.|.|TRBJ2-5
CSARVQGTQYF
TGCAGTGCTAGAGTACAGGGGACCCAGTACTTC
>TRBV6-5|.|.|TRBJ2-5
CASRVGGRETQYF
TGTGCCAGCAGAGTAGGGGGGCGGGAGACCCAGTACTTC
>TRBV19|.|.|TRBJ1-5
CASIGRVGQASNQPQHF
TGTGCCAGTATTGGGAGGGTCGGGCAGGCCAGCAATCAGCCCCAGCATTTT
>TRBV10-2|.|TRBD2|TRBJ2-3
CASSNLAGGTDTQYF
TGCGCCAGCAGTAATCTAGCGGGGGGAACCGATACGCAGTATTTT
>TRBV5-6|.|.|TRBJ2-4
CASSSDVENIQYF
TGTGCCAGCAGCTCTGACGTGGAAAACATTCAGTACTTC
>TRBV6-1|.|.|TRBJ2-2
CASRYAGELFF
TGTGCCAGTAGGTACGCCGGGGAGCTGTTTTTT
>TRBV18|.|TRBD1|TRBJ2-1
CASSPGTGTLSYNEQFF
TGTGCCAGCTCACCGGGGACAGGGACCCTCTCCTACAATGAGCAGTTCTTC
>TRBV12-5|.|.|TRBJ2-6
CASGLGTSGANVLTF
TGTGCTAGTGGTTTGGGGACTTCTGGGGCCAACGTCCTGACTTTC
>TRBV10-3|.|TRBD1|TRBJ1-6
CATGQGRSPLHF
TGTGCCACCGGACAGGGCCGATCACCCCTCCACTTT
>TRBV23-1|.|.|TRBJ1-5
CASSLGPQPQHF
TGCGCCAGTTCGTTGGGTCCTCAGCCCCAGCATTTT
>TRBV21-1|few|.|TRBJ1-1
CASSKVPGQSNTEAFF
TGTGCCAGCAGCAAAGTTCCGGGACAGTCGAACACTGAAGCTTTCTTT
>TRBV10-3|.|.|TRBJ1-3
CAITGSSGNTIYF
TGTGCCATCACCGGTAGCTCTGGAAACACCATATATTTT
>TRBV6-5|few|.|TRBJ1-4
CASKDGGWDEKLFF
TGTGCCAGCAAAGACGGGGGATGGGATGAAAAACTGTTTTTT